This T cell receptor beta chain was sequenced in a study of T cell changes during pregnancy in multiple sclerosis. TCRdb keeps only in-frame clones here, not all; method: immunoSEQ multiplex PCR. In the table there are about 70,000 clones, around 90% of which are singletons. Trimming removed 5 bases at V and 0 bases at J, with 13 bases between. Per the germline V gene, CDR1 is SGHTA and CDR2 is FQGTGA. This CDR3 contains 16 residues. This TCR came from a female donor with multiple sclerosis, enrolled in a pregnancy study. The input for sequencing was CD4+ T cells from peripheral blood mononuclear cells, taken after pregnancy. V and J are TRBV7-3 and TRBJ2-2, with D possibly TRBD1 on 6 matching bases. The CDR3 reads CASSRNRDPNTGELFF. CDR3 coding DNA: TGTGCCAGCAGCCGGAACAGGGATCCGAACACCGGGGAGCTGTTTTTT.